The present T cell receptor beta chain was sequenced within a study of blood T cells in healthy people across ages. Alongside a J-beta primer mix, a sample-barcoded 5' primer served in a second PCR lasting about 6 to 11 cycles. The yield of each sample was at least 2.5 million CDR3-containing paired-end reads. Each CDR3 protein gets one entry after TCRdb re-called the 5' RACE reads with MiXCR. The sample includes some 690,000 distinct CDR3 sequences, about a fifth of them seen just once. CDR3 length: 14 amino acids. Germline lookup yields CDR1 SEHNR and CDR2 FQNEAQ (reference sequence). Input material: blood. The origin of this receptor is a man between 65 and 85 years old in good health. The chain is built from TRBV7-9 and TRBJ2-5, with D unclear. TRBJ2-7 matches the DNA end more closely, so the J call is doubtful. The CDR3 bases are TGTGCCAGCAGCCCGGGTCCAACCCATTACGAGCAGTACTTC. Translated, it gives CASSPGPTHYEQYF.